What follows describes a single T cell receptor beta chain. This specimen belongs to a study of cytomegalovirus exposure and HLA in healthy donors. Use of 60 Vbeta and 13 Jbeta primers characterized the PCR. Profiled with immunoSEQ multiplex PCR; TCRdb holds only in-frame clones, not every one. The data contain 100,000 or so clones, 85% of them singletons. After removal of 0 bases from V and 3 bases from J, the junction contained 7 bases not matched to a gene. The CDR3 loop spans 17 amino acids. CDR1 and CDR2 (germline): LGHNA, YSLEER. Input material: PBMCs. This receptor was obtained from a man in his thirties or forties in good health and CMV-seronegative. V and J are TRBV4-3 and TRBJ1-5; 8 nucleotides agree with TRBD1. For the CDR3, the DNA is TGCGCCAGCAGCCAAGATCGACAGGGGTGGGACAATCAGCCCCAGCATTTT. Residues: CASSQDRQGWDNQPQHF.